Below, 12 T cell receptor beta chains from the same sample are listed, as sequenced in a study of beta chain features in type 1 diabetes. Findings and limits, study-wide: For Type 1 diabetes patients, all four CD4+ subsets carried TCRB CDR3s that were moderately but significantly shorter.

No antigens are known for them. Expressed TCRB transcripts were sequenced, since all the RNA that had been isolated was reverse transcribed. Sequenced by immunoSEQ multiplex PCR; TCRdb stores in-frame clones only, minus some. The sample has 600,000 or so clones, 9.5% to 15% seen once. Sequenced sample: naive CD4+ T cells from blood. The source of these receptors is a man aged 30-40 years with type 1 diabetes.

The chain recombines TRBV4-3 with TRBJ1-4; no clear D. Trimming left V 0 bases short and J 2 bases short, with 7 bases between. The CDR3 runs 15 residues. Germline V gives CDR1 LGHNA, CDR2 YSLEER. Here the CDR3 DNA reads TGCGCCAGCAGCCAAGATTTGTGGACTAATGAAAAACTGTTTTTT. This encodes CASSQDLWTNEKLFF.

J is TRBJ2-3 and V is TRBV7-9; D is perhaps TRBD1 (5 bases). V was pared by 5 bases and J by 4 bases, with 16 bases between. This CDR3 comprises 15 residues. Germline V gene lookup returns CDR1 SEHNR and CDR2 FQNEAQ (reference sequence). The CDR3 coding sequence is TGTGCCAGCAGCCCCCCCAGGGCGCGTGCAGATACGCAGTATTTT. It specifies CASSPPRARADTQYF.

The V call is TRBV4-2, the J call TRBJ1-2; D is uncertain. The CDR3 has 13 amino acids. Germline V gene lookup returns CDR1 LGHNA and CDR2 YNFKEQ. Trimming left V 1 base short and J 6 bases short, with 9 bases between. The CDR3, as DNA: TGTGCCAGCAGCCAAGGAGGGTTAAATGGCTACACCTTC. As protein: CASSQGGLNGYTF.

The rearrangement links TRBV6-6 to TRBJ2-3; TRBD1 might be the D (6 bases). The CDR3 runs to 13 residues. The germline V gene encodes CDR1 MNHNY and CDR2 SVGAGI (reference sequence). The V end was cut by 7 bases, the J end by 3 bases, with 11 bases between. CDR3 sequence reads: CASIRTVTDTQYF. CDR3 DNA: TGTGCCAGCATTCGGACAGTAACAGATACGCAGTATTTT.

The genes are TRBV30 and TRBJ2-7, with D possibly being TRBD1 (5 bases). The germline CDR1 and CDR2 sequences are GTSNPN and SVGIG (reference sequence). The CDR3 is made up of 12 amino acids. V gave up 1 base and J gave up 7 bases, with 11 bases separating them. The CDR3 protein is CAWSALGPEQYF. Written as DNA, the CDR3 is TGTGCCTGGAGTGCCCTGGGGCCAGAGCAGTACTTC. Filled out from reference TRBV30 and TRBJ2-7, the complete variable domain reads SQTIHQWPATLVQPVGSPLSLECTVEGTSNPNLYWYRQAAGRGLQLLFYSVGIGQISSEVPQNLSASRPQDRQFILSSKKLLLSDSGFYLCAWSALGPEQYFGPGTRLTVT.

The sample holds a few counts of this clone. This chain joins TRBV18 and TRBJ2-1; D is possibly TRBD1 (6 bases). CDR1 is KGHSH and CDR2 is LQKENI in the germline V gene. Trimming shortened V by 6 bases and J by 8 bases, and 20 bases separated the two germline ends. This CDR3 is built from 15 residues. The DNA of the CDR3 is TGTGCCAGCTCGGACGGGACAAGCCCTTATGATGAGCAGTTCTTC. Its translation is CASSDGTSPYDEQFF.

This clone has a handful of counts. V usage is TRBV2 and J usage is TRBJ1-6; tentative D call: TRBD1 (5 bases). The V end was cut by 6 bases, the J end by 9 bases, with 9 bases between. The length of the CDR3 is 12 residues. The germline V gene encodes CDR1 SNHLY and CDR2 FYNNEI. The CDR3 coding sequence is TGTGCCAGCAGAGCCGGGGGTTCACCCCTCCACTTT. Translating gives CASRAGGSPLHF.

The J gene is TRBJ2-6, the V gene TRBV4-3, with a tentative D call TRBD2 (6 bases). This CDR3 is 19 amino acids long. The V end lost 7 bases, the J end lost 0 bases, and 22 bases lay between the germline ends. The germline V gene has CDR1 LGHNA and CDR2 YSLEER. The CDR3 sequence: CASNWGGTILLSGANVLTF. DNA of the CDR3: TGCGCCAGCAATTGGGGAGGAACCATCCTCCTCTCTGGGGCCAACGTCCTGACTTTC.

This sequence joins TRBV29-1 and TRBJ2-4, with 8 bases aligning to TRBD1. The junction had 7 bases not matched to a gene; V was cut back by 6 bases and J by 6 bases. Germline assignment: CDR1 SQVTM and CDR2 ANQGSEA. The CDR3 length is 13 residues. CDR3 protein: CSVLVTGANIQYF. The CDR3, as DNA: TGCAGCGTACTCGTGACAGGGGCAAACATTCAGTACTTC.

This CDR3 is CASAVTPLRQETQYF. CDR3 coding DNA: TGTGCCAGCGCTGTTACACCTCTTCGACAAGAGACCCAGTACTTC. This chain connects TRBV9 to TRBJ2-5; D not resolved. Germline V lookup: CDR1 SGDLS, CDR2 YYNGEE. Trimming took 7 bases from V and 2 from J, leaving 18 bases between them. This CDR3 spans 15 amino acids. The complete variable domain, with remaining parts taken from reference TRBV9 and TRBJ2-5, reads DSGVTQTPKHLITATGQRVTLRCSPRSGDLSVYWYQQSLDQGLQFLIQYYNGEERAKGNILERFSAQQFPDLHSELNLSSLELGDSALYFCASAVTPLRQETQYFGPGTRLLVL.

The CDR3 sequence is CASSSTPGVYGYTF. Written as DNA, the CDR3 is TGTGCCAGCAGCTCCACCCCGGGTGTCTATGGCTACACCTTC. The J gene is TRBJ1-2, the V gene TRBV9; D is uncertain. Germline loops: CDR1 SGDLS, CDR2 YYNGEE. Trimming took 4 bases from V and 4 from J, leaving 14 bases between them. This CDR3 contains 14 residues.

CDR3 residues: CASSRGQGSGANVLTF. Here the CDR3 DNA reads TGTGCCAGCAGCCGGGGACAGGGGAGCGGGGCCAACGTCCTGACTTTC. V gene TRBV4-2 combines with J gene TRBJ2-6, with 10 bases matching TRBD1. This CDR3 is built from 16 residues. The V gene's germline CDR1 is LGHNA and CDR2 YNFKEQ. Unmatched junction bases numbered 4, after V lost 4 bases and J lost 4 bases.